A single sample gave rise to the 17 T cell receptor beta chains below, sequenced in a study of spatial heterogeneity in lung cancer. Study observations and caveats: One measure, the expanded intratumoral alpha and beta TCR count, tracked tumor mutation counts.

Their antigens are not known. Described time point: sample taken at primary tumor resection. TCRdb called the 5' RACE reads again in MiXCR, with one record for every CDR3 protein. The data contain over 15,000 distinct CDR3 sequences, about 5.8% of them seen just once; the ten biggest clones take up over 9%. The sequencing used lung tumor tissue, collected at surgery. Receptor source: a female donor with early-stage non-small cell lung cancer.

In this sample, this clonotype is medium-sized. V and J are TRBV7-9 and TRBJ2-7; D gene uncertain. This CDR3 contains 11 residues. Germline V gene data show CDR1 as SEHNR and CDR2 as FQNEAQ (reference sequence). V lost 1 base to trimming and J lost 4 bases, with 2 bases between them. As DNA, the CDR3 is TGTGCCAGCAGCTTAGAGTACGAGCAGTACTTC. Its protein product is CASSLEYEQYF.

This clonotype was recorded at least ten times. This chain uses TRBV9 with TRBJ2-3; 8 nucleotides line up with TRBD2. The CDR3 has 15 residues. Germline V gene sequence: CDR1 SGDLS, CDR2 YYNGEE. The V gene end was trimmed by 5 bases and the J gene end by 5 bases; junction bases not matched to a gene: 10. The CDR3 protein is CASRRSGLAGDTQYF. DNA for the CDR3: TGTGCCAGCAGGCGTAGCGGGCTAGCGGGAGATACGCAGTATTTT.

This clonotype was seen repeatedly, ten times or more. The rearrangement links TRBV6-5 to TRBJ2-2; 16 positions match TRBD2. The CDR3 totals 19 residues. CDR1 and CDR2 (germline): MNHEY, SVGAGI. Unmatched junction bases numbered 6, after V lost 0 bases and J lost 5 bases. CDR3 coding DNA: TGTGCCAGCAGTTACTCGGGACTAGCGGGAGGGACGAGGACCGGGGAGCTGTTTTTT. As protein: CASSYSGLAGGTRTGELFF.

This clonotype occurred many times. The rearrangement uses TRBV28 and TRBJ2-2; D is unresolved. The CDR3 runs to 13 residues. Germline V gene sequence: CDR1 MDHEN, CDR2 SYDVKM. The V end was cut by 3 bases, the J end by 5 bases, with 7 bases between. The CDR3 is CASSLIGTGELFF. CDR3 coding DNA: TGTGCCAGCAGTTTGATAGGGACCGGGGAGCTGTTTTTT.

This clonotype was picked up a small number of times. The chain recombines TRBV5-5 with TRBJ2-7, with D perhaps matching TRBD1 (6 bases). CDR3 length equals 14 residues. V lost 4 bases and J 1 base, leaving 12 bases between the germline ends. The germline CDR1 and CDR2 sequences are SGHKS and YYEKEE (reference sequence). The DNA for the CDR3 is TGTGCCAGCAGCCAGACAGGACAGTCCTACGAGCAGTACTTC. This gives the protein CASSQTGQSYEQYF.

The genes are TRBV12-3 or TRBV12-4 and TRBJ1-1; D is unclear. CDR3 size: 14 residues. V was clipped by 5 bases and J by 0 bases, with 10 bases between them. CDR3 amino acids: CASSQGVVNTEAFF. DNA of the CDR3: TGTGCCAGCAGTCAAGGTGTGGTGAACACTGAAGCTTTCTTT.

Sample share makes this clonotype medium-sized (0.01 to 0.1%). The V gene is TRBV9, the J gene TRBJ2-1, with D possibly TRBD2 on 6 matching bases. Deletions cut 0 bases from V and 0 bases from J, with 10 bases between. Germline lookup yields CDR1 SGDLS and CDR2 YYNGEE. The CDR3 covers 16 residues. The CDR3 reads CASSVGGSGSYNEQFF. The CDR3 region has the DNA TGTGCCAGCAGCGTAGGGGGTAGCGGCTCCTACAATGAGCAGTTCTTC.

In its sample, this clonotype was seen many times. This chain links TRBV29-1 with TRBJ2-3; 7 nucleotides line up with TRBD2. The CDR3 has 15 residues. Germline assignment: CDR1 SQVTM and CDR2 ANQGSEA. Trimming removed 3 bases from V and 6 bases from J; junction bases left unmatched: 12. The CDR3 sequence is CSVESASGLWDTQYF. The CDR3 DNA sequence: TGCAGCGTTGAGTCGGCTAGCGGTTTATGGGATACGCAGTATTTT.

This clonotype was counted ten times or more. V usage is TRBV29-1 and J usage is TRBJ2-3; 9 positions agree with TRBD1. The V gene's germline CDR1 is SQVTM and CDR2 ANQGSEA. This CDR3 contains 14 residues. The ends lost 3 bases at V and 3 bases at J; junction bases unmatched: 4. The CDR3 bases are TGCAGCGTTGAGGACAGGGGAGGGACAGATACGCAGTATTTT. Translated: CSVEDRGGTDTQYF.

This clonotype was recorded many times. The CDR3 nucleotides read TGCGCCAGCAGCCTTAGCGGGAGGGCCGGGGATGAGCAGTTCTTC. Amino acids: CASSLSGRAGDEQFF. V and J are TRBV4-1 and TRBJ2-1; 11 bases map to TRBD2. CDR3 length: 15 residues. Germline values: CDR1 MGHRA, CDR2 YSYEKL. Trimming removed 4 bases from V and 8 bases from J; junction bases left unmatched: 7.

V gene TRBV11-2 combines with J gene TRBJ2-5, with D possibly being TRBD1 or TRBD2 (5 bases each). The CDR3 is 13 amino acids. Trimming took 5 bases from V and 2 from J, leaving 9 bases between them. The germline CDR1 and CDR2 sequences are SGHAT and FQNNGV. CDR3 region: CASSRGVQETQYF. The CDR3 nucleotides are TGTGCCAGCAGCCGAGGGGTTCAAGAGACCCAGTACTTC.

This rearrangement joins TRBV5-4 to TRBJ2-5, with 10 bases that match TRBD2. This CDR3 contains 14 residues. V shed 4 bases and J 5 bases; nucleotides not matched to a gene: 5. CDR1 SGHNT and CDR2 YYREEE come from the germline V gene (reference sequence). The CDR3: CASSVAGGGETQYF. For the CDR3, the DNA is TGTGCCAGCAGCGTAGCGGGAGGCGGGGAGACCCAGTACTTC.

This clonotype was found many times. This chain uses TRBV7-8 with TRBJ2-3; D gene unclear. Germline CDR1 reads SGHVS; CDR2 reads FQNEAQ. Between the trimmed V and J ends, which lost 5 bases and 3 bases, there was a span of 6 bases. CDR3 length: 12 amino acids. CDR3 protein: CASSPGTDTQYF. The CDR3 coding sequence is TGTGCCAGCAGCCCCGGGACAGATACGCAGTATTTT.

This clonotype is termed medium-sized. The chain couples TRBV6-6 to TRBJ1-4; TRBD1 aligns across 7 bases. This CDR3 is 14 amino acids long. Germline V gene lookup returns CDR1 MNHNY and CDR2 SVGAGI (reference sequence). V lost 5 bases to trimming and J lost 7 bases; unmatched junction nucleotides: 7. CDR3 bases: TGTGCCAGCAGTCTTCAGGGGGAAGGTGAAAAACTGTTTTTT. It yields the protein CASSLQGEGEKLFF.

The chain has TRBV5-5 and TRBJ2-1; 8 bases map to TRBD2. With 1 base clipped from V and 9 bases from J, the junction kept 6 bases outside the gene matches. Germline CDR1 SGHKS, CDR2 YYEKEE (reference sequence). This CDR3 spans 14 amino acids. DNA of the CDR3: TGTGCCAGCAGCTTGCCGGGAGGGCCACCTGAGCAGTTCTTC. Its translation: CASSLPGGPPEQFF. Combining the CDR3 with reference TRBV5-5 and TRBJ2-1 gives the whole variable domain DAGVTQSPTHLIKTRGQQVTLRCSPISGHKSVSWYQQVLGQGPQFIFQYYEKEERGRGNFPDRFSARQFPNYSSELNVNALLLGDSALYLCASSLPGGPPEQFFGPGTRLTVL.

This clonotype came up many times. J is TRBJ2-1 and V is TRBV11-2; 8 bases agree with TRBD1. CDR1 is SGHAT and CDR2 is FQNNGV in the germline V gene. V lost 6 bases, J lost 6 bases, and 19 bases stayed unmatched. This CDR3 is built from 18 residues. This chain's CDR3 is CASRSGGDRLVKTNEQFF. The CDR3 DNA sequence: TGTGCCAGCAGGTCAGGCGGGGACAGGCTTGTCAAGACCAATGAGCAGTTCTTC.

This clonotype is labeled as medium-sized (0.01 to 0.1%). The CDR3 DNA sequence: TGTGCCAGCAGTTTATCGGGACTAGCGGGGCTCTCCTACGAGCAGTACTTC. Translated: CASSLSGLAGLSYEQYF. The V and J genes are TRBV27 and TRBJ2-7, with TRBD2 matching 13 bases. The CDR3 is 17 amino acids. Germline CDR1 MNHEY, CDR2 SMNVEV (reference sequence). V trimming: 0 bases; J trimming: 0 bases; junction bases outside the gene matches: 2.